This TCR beta chain originates from a study of cytomegalovirus exposure and HLA in healthy donors. The study's findings and limits: Reportedly, HLA-A and HLA-B alleles of most subjects were accurately predicted from TCR beta. Presence/absence analysis assumed near-uniform sequencing depth across donors. Later analysis identified a missense DCLRE1C variant that was linked to TCR beta V- and J-gene trimming. Earlier analysis looked at TCR beta V segments, and most were productive about 90% or about 30% of the time.

Primers for the PCR totalled 60 Vbeta and 13 Jbeta. Repertoires were generated with immunoSEQ multiplex PCR, while TCRdb's copy carries only in-frame clones and drops some. The top ten hold roughly 2% of the sample, which has 200,000 to 300,000 clones, almost 85% seen once. With regard to this clone: Its antigen is currently unknown.

The J segment lost 0 bases and the V segment lost 4 bases, leaving 4 bases of the junction unmatched. The CDR3 length is 16 residues. Germline assignment: CDR1 LNHDA and CDR2 SQIVND (reference sequence). J is TRBJ2-1 and V is TRBV19; 9 bases are shared with TRBD2. The sequence came from a woman aged 35 to 49 in good health and CMV-seropositive. Source material: PBMCs. As DNA, the CDR3 is TGTGCCAGTAGTAACGCGGGGGGGAGCTCCTACAATGAGCAGTTCTTC. It is translated as CASSNAGGSSYNEQFF.